The 9 T cell receptor beta chains in this list originate from one sample, sequenced in a study of T cell responses to AZD1222 COVID-19 vaccine. Some clones are missing from TCRdb's copy, which holds only in-frame ones; the method was immunoSEQ multiplex PCR. The sample holds over 120,000 clones, nearly 95% seen once. Specimen: peripheral blood, collected on day 0 of AZD1222 vaccination. The receptors derive from an adult in good health.

The rearrangement joins TRBV25-1 to TRBJ1-1; D unresolved. Trimming removed 6 bases from V and 3 bases from J, with 8 bases in between. The CDR3 is 12 residues long. Germline loops: CDR1 MGHDK, CDR2 SYGVNS. DNA of the CDR3: TGTGCCAGCAGCATCGGCTACACTGAAGCTTTCTTT. The encoded protein is CASSIGYTEAFF.

This clone has only a few counts. The rearrangement links TRBV30 to TRBJ2-1; 9 bases line up with TRBD1. The CDR3 runs to 14 residues. The germline V gene encodes CDR1 GTSNPN and CDR2 SVGIG (reference sequence). The junction had 5 bases not matched to a gene; V was cut back by 1 base and J by 7 bases. This CDR3 reads CAWSGDREENEQFF. For the CDR3, the DNA is TGTGCCTGGAGTGGGGACAGGGAAGAAAATGAGCAGTTCTTC.

DNA of the CDR3: TGTGCCAGCAGCTTGCCGCAGGGGAACACTGAAGCTTTCTTT. Protein product: CASSLPQGNTEAFF. The rearrangement joins TRBV5-6 to TRBJ1-1; possibly TRBD1 for D (5 bases). Germline loops: CDR1 SGHDT, CDR2 YYEEEE. Trimming left V 1 base short and J 1 base short, with 8 bases between. The CDR3 loop spans 14 amino acids.

CDR3 amino acids: CASSSNTGELFF. DNA for the CDR3: TGTGCCAGCTCATCGAACACCGGGGAGCTGTTTTTT. The V and J genes are TRBV18 and TRBJ2-2; D gene ambiguous. Germline V gene data show CDR1 as KGHSH and CDR2 as LQKENI. With 5 bases removed from V and 0 bases from J, the gap between germline ends came to 1 base. There are 12 residues in the CDR3.

V gene TRBV12-3 or TRBV12-4 combines with J gene TRBJ1-1, with D unclear. Trimming removed 8 bases at V and 4 bases at J, with 14 bases between. This CDR3 contains 13 residues. The DNA of the CDR3 is TGTGCCAGCCTCGGACGGGGATTCACTGAAGCTTTCTTT. Translation: CASLGRGFTEAFF.

The chain carries TRBV7-9 and TRBJ1-3, with D possibly TRBD1 on 6 matching bases. V lost 4 bases, J lost 1 base, and 23 bases lay in between. Germline V gene sequence: CDR1 SEHNR, CDR2 FQNEAQ (reference sequence). The CDR3 is 19 amino acids. The CDR3 nucleotides read TGTGCCAGCAGCTACTCTGGGGGGCCAATTGGAGGTTCTGGAAACACCATATATTTT. Translating it yields CASSYSGGPIGGSGNTIYF.

CDR3 amino acids: CASSYQAETYEQYF. CDR3 DNA: TGTGCCAGTAGTTACCAAGCGGAGACTTACGAGCAGTACTTC. The chain recombines TRBV19 with TRBJ2-7, with D perhaps TRBD2 (5 bases). Germline CDR1 reads LNHDA; CDR2 reads SQIVND (reference sequence). The germline V and J ends were trimmed by 5 bases and 4 bases, with 15 bases remaining between them. The CDR3 runs to 14 residues.

The chain couples TRBV27 to TRBJ2-5; no firm D call. Germline CDR1 is MNHEY and CDR2 is SMNVEV (reference sequence). This CDR3 spans 15 amino acids. Trimming pared 2 bases from V and 5 bases from J, leaving 15 bases between. This CDR3 reads CASSLVLGTGETQYF. In nucleotides, the CDR3 is TGTGCCAGCAGTTTAGTTTTGGGAACTGGGGAGACCCAGTACTTC.

The V call is TRBV9, the J call TRBJ1-3; D ambiguous. CDR1 and CDR2 (germline): SGDLS, YYNGEE. The CDR3 extends over 14 amino acids. V was pared by 6 bases and J by 2 bases, with 12 bases between. The chain's CDR3 is CASNGPLTGNTIYF. In nucleotides, the CDR3 is TGTGCCAGCAATGGCCCGCTAACTGGAAACACCATATATTTT.